One sample yielded the 15 T cell receptor beta chains listed below, sequenced in a study of early T cells in non-severe SARS-CoV-2 infection. Via MiXCR, TCRdb re-called the 5' RACE reads, giving one row per CDR3 protein. The sample has about 83,000 distinct CDR3 sequences; more than 9% are singletons. Sequenced here: whole blood, sampled at baseline. The receptor set was obtained from an adult who was a healthcare worker with PCR-confirmed SARS-CoV-2 infection or an uninfected control (not recorded which).

This clonotype was recorded at least ten times. The chain has TRBV20-1 and TRBJ2-7; possibly TRBD1 for D (6 bases). Per the germline V gene, CDR1 is DFQATT and CDR2 is SNEGSKA (reference sequence). This CDR3 has 11 residues. V gave up 4 bases and J gave up 4 bases, with 8 bases separating them. CDR3 sequence (DNA): TGCAGTGCTAAGAGGGGGTACGAGCAGTACTTC. Its translation is CSAKRGYEQYF.

The gene calls are TRBV5-4 and TRBJ2-5; D not certain. CDR1 is SGHNT and CDR2 is YYREEE in the germline V gene (reference sequence). Trimming removed 1 base from V and 1 base from J, with 8 bases in between. The CDR3 totals 14 residues. The CDR3 is CASSLKQIQETQYF. CDR3 bases: TGTGCCAGCAGCTTGAAACAGATCCAAGAGACCCAGTACTTC.

This clonotype was seen a few times. The V call is TRBV9, the J call TRBJ1-1; tentative D call: TRBD1 (5 bases). Trimming removed 6 bases from V and 0 bases from J, with 12 bases in between. Germline V gives CDR1 SGDLS, CDR2 YYNGEE. The CDR3 length is 14 residues. This chain's CDR3 is CASTEGRVNTEAFF. CDR3 DNA sequence: TGTGCCAGCACCGAGGGGCGGGTGAACACTGAAGCTTTCTTT.

In this sample, this clonotype turned up many times. This rearrangement joins TRBV2 to TRBJ2-1; no definite D call. V lost 4 bases and J lost 2, with 9 bases in between. Germline CDR1 SNHLY, CDR2 FYNNEI. The CDR3 is made up of 14 amino acids. CDR3 sequence (DNA): TGTGCCAGCAGTGGCACCATTACCTACAATGAGCAGTTCTTC. Protein: CASSGTITYNEQFF.

This clonotype showed up many times. The CDR3 DNA reads TGTGCCAGCGCCTCTCCCTACAGGGCAAATTACAATGAGCAGTTCTTC. Translated: CASASPYRANYNEQFF. The V and J genes are TRBV6-5 and TRBJ2-1; possibly TRBD1 for D (6 bases). Per germline, CDR1 MNHEY and CDR2 SVGAGI. This CDR3 is 16 amino acids long. V lost 8 bases and J lost 4, with 21 bases in between.

This chain joins TRBV7-9 and TRBJ2-2; no firm D call. Trimming removed 4 bases from V and 0 bases from J, with 9 bases in between. Per the germline V gene, CDR1 is SEHNR and CDR2 is FQNEAQ (reference sequence). The CDR3 sequence is 15 residues long. CDR3 in DNA: TGTGCCAGCAGCTCCGTTGTCGCGAACACCGGGGAGCTGTTTTTT. This sequence encodes CASSSVVANTGELFF.

This clonotype showed up just a few times. V and J are TRBV12-3 or TRBV12-4 and TRBJ1-5, with D unclear. This CDR3 has 12 amino acids. V was shortened by 5 bases and J by 6 bases, with 8 bases between the two germline ends. In nucleotides, the CDR3 is TGTGCCAGCAGTAAGGGAACTCAGCCCCAGCATTTT. Translation: CASSKGTQPQHF.

The chain recombines TRBV7-3 with TRBJ2-1; the match to TRBD2 covers 7 bases. The CDR3 runs to 14 residues. Trimming removed 3 bases from V and 9 bases from J; junction bases left unmatched: 8. Germline assignment: CDR1 SGHTA and CDR2 FQGTGA. The CDR3 here is CASSLRRESTEQFF. For the CDR3, the DNA is TGTGCCAGCAGCTTGCGGCGGGAGAGTACTGAGCAGTTCTTC.

Ten or more counts support this clonotype. This chain joins TRBV10-3 and TRBJ2-7; D is tentatively TRBD1 or TRBD2 (7 bases each). Germline CDR1 reads ENHRY; CDR2 reads SYGVKD. This CDR3 has 12 amino acids. Trimming took off 10 bases at V and 3 bases at J, with 13 bases between the two ends. In DNA, the CDR3 is TGTGCCACCAGCGGGGACAGCTACGAGCAGTACTTC. Residues: CATSGDSYEQYF.

The CDR3 sequence is CASSQAGTAANYGYTF. The DNA of the CDR3 is TGTGCCAGCAGCCAAGCCGGGACGGCAGCTAACTATGGCTACACCTTC. This chain uses TRBV4-2 with TRBJ1-2; tentatively, D is TRBD1 (5 bases). V lost 1 base and J lost 0, with 12 bases in between. The CDR3 covers 16 residues. CDR1 is LGHNA and CDR2 is YNFKEQ in the germline V gene.

V is TRBV7-2 and J is TRBJ2-3; 7 bases are a match to TRBD2. This CDR3 is built from 15 residues. The J segment lost 0 bases and the V segment lost 6 bases, leaving 6 bases of the junction unmatched. CDR1 is SGHTA, CDR2 FQGNSA, per germline. The chain's CDR3 is CASSSSGVSTDTQYF. CDR3 bases: TGTGCCAGCAGTTCTAGCGGAGTTAGCACAGATACGCAGTATTTT.

This sequence joins TRBV11-2 and TRBJ2-5; D may be TRBD1 (5 bases). Germline values: CDR1 SGHAT, CDR2 FQNNGV. The CDR3 contains 16 residues. Trimming took off 0 bases at V and 4 bases at J, with 15 bases between the two ends. The CDR3 coding sequence is TGTGCCAGCAGCTTAGAAACCCAGGGCGGAACAGAGACCCAGTACTTC. This sequence encodes CASSLETQGGTETQYF.

This clonotype was seen at least ten times. The chain combines TRBV2 with TRBJ2-2; D not resolved. The V gene's germline CDR1 is SNHLY and CDR2 FYNNEI. The CDR3 length is 15 residues. Trimming took off 1 base at V and 3 bases at J, with 9 bases between the two ends. The CDR3 coding sequence is TGTGCCAGCAGTGAAGAAAAGCGATACACCGGGGAGCTGTTTTTT. Translated, it gives CASSEEKRYTGELFF.

This sequence joins TRBV6-6 and TRBJ2-5; no reliable D call. Between the trimmed V and J ends, which lost 0 bases and 2 bases, there was a span of 10 bases. Germline V CDR1 and CDR2: MNHNY, SVGAGI (reference sequence). The CDR3 totals 15 residues. CDR3 coding DNA: TGTGCCAGCAGTTACTCACGGGCGAGACAAGAGACCCAGTACTTC. It translates to CASSYSRARQETQYF.

This clonotype was counted at least ten times. Here the CDR3 DNA reads TGTGCCAGCGAGGGGAGGGGCGCCTACAATGAGCAGTTCTTC. Translation: CASEGRGAYNEQFF. V is TRBV2 and J is TRBJ2-1, with TRBD2 matching 7 bases. V shed 8 bases, J shed 2 bases, and the junction held 6 bases outside the gene matches. The CDR3 is 14 amino acids. The germline gives CDR1 SNHLY, CDR2 FYNNEI.